Below, 23 T cell receptor beta chains from the same sample are listed, as sequenced in a study of T-cell memory formation after mild COVID-19. TCRdb called the 5' RACE reads again in MiXCR, with one record for every CDR3 protein. The sample consists of about 350,000 distinct CDR3 sequences, roughly an eighth of them appearing once. The sequenced sample was PBMCs or a T cell subset sorted from them (not recorded which). These receptors were taken from a man between 18 and 29 years old who had mild COVID-19 (a few samples of this study predate the infection). Cell type and time point are not known.

The sample holds many counts of this clonotype. The chain employs TRBV9 and TRBJ2-2; 10 bases fit TRBD1. CDR1 is SGDLS, CDR2 YYNGEE, per germline. V dropped 3 bases and J dropped 5; count of bases not matched to a gene: 4. This CDR3 spans 15 amino acids. Here the CDR3 reads CASSDGQGVTGELFF. The CDR3 DNA reads TGTGCCAGCAGCGATGGACAGGGGGTAACCGGGGAGCTGTTTTTT. Drawing the rest from reference TRBV9 and TRBJ2-2, the complete variable domain is DSGVTQTPKHLITATGQRVTLRCSPRSGDLSVYWYQQSLDQGLQFLIQYYNGEERAKGNILERFSAQQFPDLHSELNLSSLELGDSALYFCASSDGQGVTGELFFGEGSRLTVL.

The chain has TRBV20-1 and TRBJ2-4; possible D gene TRBD2, 5 bases. The V and J ends lost 4 bases and 8 bases respectively, with 15 bases between them. Germline CDR1 DFQATT, CDR2 SNEGSKA (reference sequence). The CDR3 loop spans 13 amino acids. The CDR3 DNA is TGCAGTGCTACTAGCTCTGGAAGGGACATTCAGTACTTC. Translated, it gives CSATSSGRDIQYF.

This clonotype has at least ten counts. Here the CDR3 DNA reads TGCGCCAGCAGCTTCCTAGCGGGGGACAATGAGCAGTTCTTC. It translates to CASSFLAGDNEQFF. The chain carries TRBV5-1 and TRBJ2-1, with 10 bases fitting TRBD2. V gave up 2 bases and J gave up 5 bases; unmatched junction bases: 1. The CDR3 totals 14 residues. Germline CDR1 reads SGHRS; CDR2 reads YFSETQ.

The V gene is TRBV11-2, the J gene TRBJ1-2; D unclear. The CDR3 spans 15 residues. Germline values: CDR1 SGHAT, CDR2 FQNNGV. V was pared by 1 base and J by 4 bases, with 13 bases between. The chain's CDR3 is CASSLGGQLGYGYTF. The CDR3 region has the DNA TGTGCCAGCAGCTTAGGAGGCCAACTAGGCTATGGCTACACCTTC.

This sequence joins TRBV4-1 and TRBJ2-2, with D unresolved. The CDR3 has 16 amino acids. Between the trimmed V and J ends, which lost 1 base and 3 bases, there was a span of 12 bases. Germline CDR1 reads MGHRA; CDR2 reads YSYEKL. The chain's CDR3 is CASSQAAWVDTGELFF. CDR3 nucleotides: TGCGCCAGCAGCCAAGCAGCGTGGGTGGACACCGGGGAGCTGTTTTTT.

V gene TRBV7-2 combines with J gene TRBJ2-5; the match to TRBD2 covers 7 bases. The trim removed 8 bases at V and 5 bases at J, leaving 14 bases unmatched. The CDR3 has 15 residues. From germline, CDR1 is SGHTA and CDR2 FQGNSA. The DNA of the CDR3 is TGTGCCAGCCTGGGGGGGACGGGGTTCTGGGAGACCCAGTACTTC. It codes for CASLGGTGFWETQYF.

This clonotype was found a few times. J is TRBJ2-2 and V is TRBV4-1; D is uncertain. Between the trimmed V and J ends, which lost 0 bases and 3 bases, there was a span of 8 bases. Per germline, CDR1 MGHRA and CDR2 YSYEKL. The CDR3 extends over 15 amino acids. The DNA of the CDR3 is TGCGCCAGCAGCCAAGATCCAGATTACACCGGGGAGCTGTTTTTT. Translated: CASSQDPDYTGELFF.

This clonotype was observed at least ten times. V and J are TRBV20-1 and TRBJ2-6, with D perhaps TRBD1 or TRBD2 (5 bases each). The CDR3 is 15 residues long. Between the trimmed V and J ends, which lost 3 bases and 1 base, there was a span of 10 bases. Germline assignment: CDR1 DFQATT and CDR2 SNEGSKA (reference sequence). The CDR3 DNA reads TGCAGTGCTAGGGGGGACCTTTCTGGGGCCAACGTCCTGACTTTC. Protein sequence: CSARGDLSGANVLTF.

This sequence joins TRBV18 and TRBJ2-1; no clear D. Looked up from germline, CDR1 is KGHSH and CDR2 is LQKENI. This CDR3 is 13 amino acids long. Trimming cost V 2 bases and J 12 bases, with 14 bases left between them. CDR3 sequence reads: CASSPSGSLGQFF. CDR3 DNA sequence: TGTGCCAGCTCACCATCGGGCAGCCTTGGGCAGTTCTTC.

The chain is built from TRBV7-8 and TRBJ2-1; 9 bases map to TRBD1. CDR3 length equals 16 residues. With 1 base clipped from V and 4 bases from J, the junction kept 5 bases outside the gene matches. Germline CDR1 reads SGHVS; CDR2 reads FQNEAQ. The CDR3 loop is CASSLDGTGLYNEQFF. The CDR3 coding sequence is TGTGCCAGCAGCTTAGATGGGACAGGGTTATACAATGAGCAGTTCTTC.

The chain carries TRBV10-3 and TRBJ2-3; 8 bases map to TRBD1. This CDR3 contains 13 residues. Germline V gives CDR1 ENHRY, CDR2 SYGVKD. After removal of 4 bases from V and 6 bases from J, the junction contained 3 bases not matched to a gene. CDR3 nucleotides: TGTGCCATCAGTGGGACAGGGTTGGATACGCAGTATTTT. Its translation: CAISGTGLDTQYF.

Notes on this clonotype: The junction differs from germline at one of its ends, possibly a read error. This sequence joins TRBV7-9 and TRBJ2-1, with 7 bases lining up with TRBD2. The germline V gene encodes CDR1 SEHNR and CDR2 FQNEAQ (reference sequence). CDR3 length: 15 amino acids. The CDR3 nucleotides read TGTGACAGCAGCGGGGACGGCAGCTCCTACAATGAGCAGTTCTTC. Residues: CDSSGDGSSYNEQFF.

This clonotype occurred many times. The J gene is TRBJ2-7, the V gene TRBV7-2, with D hard to call. CDR1 is SGHTA and CDR2 is FQGNSA in the germline V gene. The CDR3 consists of 14 residues. V lost 1 base, J lost 1 base, and 8 bases lay in between. CDR3 amino acids: CASSLGSGSYEQYV. The CDR3 DNA reads TGTGCCAGCAGCTTAGGCTCCGGTTCCTACGAGCAGTACGTC.

The V and J genes are TRBV28 and TRBJ1-1; 8 bases align to TRBD1. V shed 5 bases, J shed 11 bases, and the junction held 7 bases outside the gene matches. CDR3 length equals 12 residues. The germline V gene encodes CDR1 MDHEN and CDR2 SYDVKM. The CDR3 DNA reads TGTGCCAGCAGTCTCCGGACAGGGAGCGCTTTCTTT. It translates to CASSLRTGSAFF.

The V gene is TRBV7-6, the J gene TRBJ2-2; a possible D gene is TRBD2 (5 bases). The V gene lost 4 bases and the J gene lost 2 bases, with 14 bases spanning the gap. The germline CDR1 and CDR2 sequences are SGHVS and FNYEAQ. CDR3 length equals 16 residues. CDR3 sequence reads: CASSSRARANTGELFF. In DNA form, the CDR3 reads TGTGCCAGCAGCTCGAGGGCCAGAGCAAACACCGGGGAGCTGTTTTTT.

The CDR3 region is CASSPYRRAEEETQYF. The DNA for the CDR3 is TGCGCCAGCAGCCCCTACCGCCGGGCCGAGGAAGAGACCCAGTACTTC. V is TRBV5-1 and J is TRBJ2-5; D not certain. Trimming took 4 bases from V and 3 from J, leaving 19 bases between them. Germline CDR1 SGHRS, CDR2 YFSETQ. The CDR3 is 16 residues long.

This clonotype came up a few times. This chain links TRBV7-9 with TRBJ1-1; TRBD1 agrees at 7 bases. Germline V lookup: CDR1 SEHNR, CDR2 FQNEAQ (reference sequence). V was pared by 0 bases and J by 6 bases, with 7 bases of the junction left unmatched. The CDR3 contains 15 residues. The chain's CDR3 is CASSLAGGWWAEAFF. CDR3 sequence (DNA): TGTGCCAGCAGCTTAGCAGGGGGCTGGTGGGCTGAAGCTTTCTTT.

This clonotype was recorded at least ten times. CDR3 sequence (DNA): TGTGCCAGCACCTTACAGGGTAGTAAACGATCACCCCTCCACTTT. Its protein product is CASTLQGSKRSPLHF. The chain employs TRBV12-3 or TRBV12-4 and TRBJ1-6, with a weak D call TRBD1 (6 bases). The CDR3 length is 15 residues. V lost 7 bases and J 10 bases, leaving 20 bases between the germline ends.

This clonotype was seen a handful of times. The chain carries TRBV20-1 and TRBJ2-3, with D possibly matching TRBD2 (7 bases). V dropped 7 bases and J dropped 2 bases, with 13 bases sitting between them. Per germline, CDR1 DFQATT and CDR2 SNEGSKA (reference sequence). This CDR3 is built from 13 residues. In DNA, the CDR3 is TGCAGTGATATGGGGGGGGCCACAGATACGCAGTATTTT. This translates into CSDMGGATDTQYF.

In its sample, this clonotype was seen many times. The junction shows a germline mismatch at one end, possibly a read error. The V and J genes are TRBV5-1 and TRBJ2-5; a weak D match, TRBD2 (6 bases). CDR3 length: 14 amino acids. Germline V CDR1 and CDR2: SGHRS, YFSETQ. The CDR3 DNA reads as TGTGCCAGCAGCTTGGAGGGGCCACGGGAGACCCAGTACTTC. Its translation is CASSLEGPRETQYF. The full variable domain, in which reference TRBV5-1 and TRBJ2-5 provide the parts outside the CDR3, is KAGVTQTPRYLIKTRGQQVTLSCSPISGHRSVSWYQQTPGQGLQFLFEYFSETQRNKGNFPGRFSGRQFSNSRSEMNVSTLELGDSALYLCASSLEGPRETQYFGPGTRLLVL.

CDR3 in amino acids: CASGDSYQETQYF. The CDR3 DNA follows: TGTGCCAGCGGAGACAGTTACCAAGAGACCCAGTACTTC. This chain links TRBV6-2 or TRBV6-3 with TRBJ2-5; D perhaps matches TRBD1 (5 bases). The CDR3 has 13 residues. V gave up 8 bases and J gave up 0 bases, with 10 bases separating them. Germline-derived CDR1 and CDR2 are MNHEY and SVGEGT.

The chain joins TRBV6-5 to TRBJ2-2, with 8 positions matching TRBD2. The CDR3 contains 15 residues. Unmatched junction bases numbered 6, after V lost 6 bases and J lost 3 bases. CDR1 MNHEY and CDR2 SVGAGI come from the germline V gene. The CDR3 loop is CASSPGRGDTGELFF. DNA for the CDR3: TGTGCCAGCAGCCCGGGGCGGGGGGACACCGGGGAGCTGTTTTTT.

This clonotype was counted ten times or more. This sequence joins TRBV10-3 and TRBJ1-3; D is ambiguous. Trimming stripped 10 bases from V and 4 bases from J, with 14 bases between. Looked up from germline, CDR1 is ENHRY and CDR2 is SYGVKD. CDR3 size: 13 residues. CDR3 DNA: TGTGCCAGTATTCCAGCGTCCGGAAACACCATATATTTT. This sequence encodes CASIPASGNTIYF.